These T cell receptor beta chains were read from a single sample in a study of response to subunit inactivated influenza vaccine. From the RT-PCR reads, TCRdb called clonotypes with MiXCR, one entry per CDR3 protein. The sample consists of under 750,000 distinct CDR3 sequences, around 11% of them appearing once. The sequencing here drew on PBMCs from blood, taken on the day of vaccination. These receptors all come from a man over 45 who received an inactivated influenza vaccine. Both conserved end residues are part of each CDR3. A D gene is named only where the DNA matches it firmly. Clone size is stated in some rows and not others, as once, few, many or a class when expanded.

TRBJ1-3,TRBD1,TRBV28,.,TGTGCCAGCAGAAACAGGGGTGGAAACACCATATATTTT,CASRNRGGNTIYF
TRBJ1-1,.,TRBV6-5,.,TGTGCCAGCAGGCAAATGAACACTGAAGCTTTCTTT,CASRQMNTEAFF
TRBJ2-7,TRBD1,TRBV7-2,.,TGTGCCAGCAGTCTAGACCCCGGGACAGGTTATCCCTACGAGCAGTACTTC,CASSLDPGTGYPYEQYF
TRBJ2-3,.,TRBV7-9,.,TGTGCCAGCAGCTCGACCCTTGCGGATACGCAGTATTTT,CASSSTLADTQYF
TRBJ1-1,TRBD1,TRBV20-1,.,TGCAGTGCTAGACCGGGACAGTTTGAAGCTTTCTTT,CSARPGQFEAFF
TRBJ2-7,.,TRBV7-9,.,TGTGCCAGCGAAAGGCAAGGGGACTACGAGCAGTACTTC,CASERQGDYEQYF
TRBJ2-1,.,TRBV20-1,many,TGCAGTGCTAGAGAGACCCCGACCAATGAGCAGTTCTTC,CSARETPTNEQFF
TRBJ2-7,TRBD1,TRBV7-7,few,TGTGCTAGCAGCTTAGGACCGGGACAGGGTGAAGAGCAGTACTTC,CASSLGPGQGEEQYF
TRBJ2-2,.,TRBV19,many,TGTGCCAGTTCGCTCGACCTTACGAACACCGGGGAGCTGTTTTTT,CASSLDLTNTGELFF
TRBJ2-5,TRBD2,TRBV6-5,few,TGTGCCAGCAGTTACGGGAAACTAGCGGGGGGTAAAGAGACCCAGTACTTC,CASSYGKLAGGKETQYF
TRBJ2-2,.,TRBV12-3/TRBV12-4,many,TGTGCCAGCAGTTTCAGTTTAAGCGGGGAGCTGTTTTTT,CASSFSLSGELFF
TRBJ2-5,.,TRBV7-2,once,TGTGCCAGCAGCTTACTGGGGTTGGGGCAAGAGACCCAGTACTTC,CASSLLGLGQETQYF
TRBJ2-3,.,TRBV6-1,.,TGTGCCAGCAGTGGTCAAGACAGCAGAGATACGCAGTATTTT,CASSGQDSRDTQYF
TRBJ1-1,.,TRBV20-1,few,TGCAGTGCTAGAGATTCGGGGGTCCCAACCATGAACACTGAAGCTTTCTTT,CSARDSGVPTMNTEAFF
TRBJ2-3,TRBD2,TRBV7-6,few,TGTGCCAGCAGCTTAGGGGGCGTTAGCGGGGGCAGCACAGATACGCAGTATTTT,CASSLGGVSGGSTDTQYF
TRBJ1-5,.,TRBV7-9,.,TGTGCCAGCAGCCTGGACAGTCGACAGCCCCAGCATTTT,CASSLDSRQPQHF
TRBJ2-2,.,TRBV10-3,few,TGTGCCATCAAGCAGGAGGCCGGGGAGCTGTTTTTT,CAIKQEAGELFF
TRBJ2-1,TRBD2,TRBV6-1,.,TGTGCCAGCAGTCTGGCCACTAGCGGAATTTACAATGAGCAGTTCTTC,CASSLATSGIYNEQFF
TRBJ1-1,TRBD1,TRBV6-2/TRBV6-3,.,TGTGCCAGCAGGCGGACAGGAGGGTCCTTGGGCACTGAAGCTTTCTTT,CASRRTGGSLGTEAFF
TRBJ2-3,.,TRBV4-1,few,TGCGCCAGCAGCCAAGATTGGTGGTCCGAGAGGGATACGCAGTATTTT,CASSQDWWSERDTQYF
TRBJ1-2,.,TRBV15,.,TGTGCCACCAGCACCCCGGCTGGGGATTATGGCTACACCTTC,CATSTPAGDYGYTF
TRBJ2-1,TRBD2,TRBV25-1,.,TGTGCCAGCAGTACGGGGGGTGGGGGAGTCTATAATGAGCAGTTCTTC,CASSTGGGGVYNEQFF
TRBJ2-7,.,TRBV7-8,few,TGTGCCAGCAGCTTACAGCTAGCGAACTACGAGCAGTACTTC,CASSLQLANYEQYF
TRBJ2-1,.,TRBV5-1,few,TGCGCCAGCAGCTTGTGGTTTGACAGCAATGAGCAGTTCTTC,CASSLWFDSNEQFF
TRBJ2-1,TRBD1,TRBV29-1,few,TGCAGCGTGTCCGGGACAGAGAGGAGTGGCAATGAGCAGTTCTTC,CSVSGTERSGNEQFF
TRBJ2-2,.,TRBV20-1,few,TGCAGTGCTAGCGTCCCCCGGAACACCGGGGAGCTGTTTTTT,CSASVPRNTGELFF
TRBJ2-1,TRBD2,TRBV5-1,.,TGCGCCAGCAGCTCTAGCGGGAATTACAATGAGCAGTTCTTC,CASSSSGNYNEQFF
TRBJ1-5,.,TRBV20-1,.,TGCAGTGCTAGAAGAGGCTCCGGGCCCCAGCATTTT,CSARRGSGPQHF
TRBJ1-5,.,TRBV7-8,few,TGTGCCAGCAGCTTACACGGGACTTTAGCGGATCAGCCCCAGCATTTT,CASSLHGTLADQPQHF
TRBJ2-5,.,TRBV29-1,.,TGCAGCGTCTCAGCCCCAGGGGTCGAGACCCAGTACTTC,CSVSAPGVETQYF
TRBJ2-7,.,TRBV5-4,.,TGTGCCAGCAGCTTGGCCACCGAGGGATTCTCCTACGAGCAGTACTTC,CASSLATEGFSYEQYF
TRBJ2-7,.,TRBV15,.,TGTGCCACCAGCAGAGATGTGGGGAATGGCTACGAGCAGTACTTC,CATSRDVGNGYEQYF
TRBJ2-7,.,TRBV12-3/TRBV12-4,few,TGTGCCAGCAGTAAAGGGACTTTCTACGAGCAGTACTTC,CASSKGTFYEQYF
TRBJ2-2,TRBD2,TRBV5-1,many,TGCGCCAGCAGCTTGGACGTCGGGGGGGGAACCGGGGAGCTGTTTTTT,CASSLDVGGGTGELFF
TRBJ2-5,.,TRBV29-1,.,TGCAGCGCCCACTCTCAGGGAGAGACCCAGTACTTC,CSAHSQGETQYF
TRBJ2-4,.,TRBV3-1,many,TGTGCCAGCAGCCAAGAGTTTTTCGGGGGGCGAACCAAAAACATTCAGTACTTC,CASSQEFFGGRTKNIQYF
TRBJ2-3,TRBD2,TRBV12-3/TRBV12-4,.,TGTGCCAGCAGCCCGGGGACTAGCACACCTCCAGATACGCAGTATTTT,CASSPGTSTPPDTQYF
TRBJ2-1,.,TRBV5-1,few,TGCGCCAGCAGCTTGGTACCGCACCAATACAATGAGCAGTTCTTC,CASSLVPHQYNEQFF
TRBJ2-1,TRBD2,TRBV4-3,.,TGCGCCAGCAGCCAAGATACAACTAGCGGGGAATCCCATGAGCAGTTCTTC,CASSQDTTSGESHEQFF
TRBJ2-7,TRBD1,TRBV5-1,many,TGCGCCAGCAGCGGACAGGCGAACTCCTACGAGCAGTACTTC,CASSGQANSYEQYF